Below, one T cell receptor beta chain is given with its context. No antigen is known for it. Profiled with immunoSEQ multiplex PCR; TCRdb holds only in-frame clones, not every one. The sample contains over a million clones, 75% to 80% of which appear only once. The sample comes from a study of shared clonotypes between healthy human individuals. The CDR3 is 13 amino acids. Trimming at V came to 5 bases and at J to 6 bases, leaving 6 bases not matched to a gene. Germline values: CDR1 SEHNR, CDR2 FQNEAQ (reference sequence). Overall study results and limits: Larger estimated richness was generally recorded for naive subsets relative to memory subsets. Collection of samples was limited to blood; tissue repertoires likely differ.

The source is a man aged 18 to 35 in good health. Some clones in this sample may be carry-over from other donors' samples. V gene TRBV7-9 combines with J gene TRBJ2-5, with 7 bases matching TRBD2. The material sequenced was memory CD4+ T cells from PBMCs. The subset: CD45RA-negative fraction. CDR3 sequence reads: CASSRLAQKTQYF. DNA of the CDR3: TGTGCCAGCAGCCGACTAGCCCAGAAGACCCAGTACTTC.